This T cell receptor (beta chain) appears in the sequencing data of a study of PD-1 blockade in classical Hodgkin lymphoma. Study summary: Patients in the cohort were put on intravenous nivolumab, 3 mg/kg every 2 weeks. Study results and limitations: Anyone who began nivolumab under 1 year after ASCT was excluded. By cycle point C4D1, TCR diversity had risen significantly in CD4+ cells (but not CD8+ cells).

With respect to this clone: Its target is unknown.

Time point meaning: cycle 4 day 1 (C4D1), after more than 5 weeks of nivolumab. Every single patient, without exception, relapsed after autologous stem cell transplantation, and brentuximab vedotin exposure varied. Complete response, partial response or progressive disease was each patient's best response. The V gene lost 6 bases and the J gene lost 7 bases, with 15 bases spanning the gap. Germline CDR1 is LNHDA and CDR2 is SQIVND (reference sequence). CDR3 length: 13 amino acids. This table comes from immunoSEQ multiplex PCR, and its TCRdb copy is limited to in-frame clones, with some not included. The repertoire holds about 85,000 clones, with 90% as singletons.

The sequence was obtained from a human donor with classical Hodgkin lymphoma. This specimen was peripheral blood mononuclear cells (PBMCs), taken before the fourth cycle of nivolumab. This chain uses TRBV19 with TRBJ1-1; D gene uncertain. For the CDR3, the DNA is TGTGCCAGTAGCGCTCTCTCTCCCCGTGAAGCTTTCTTT. Amino acids: CASSALSPREAFF.